This TCR beta chain was identified during a study of T cells in tumors after PD-1 blockade. On the study more broadly: No patient had prior checkpoint blockade, systemic immunosuppression, or radiotherapy within 4 weeks. Daily vismodegib 150 mg continued in a subset of anti-PD-1-treated patients. Tumor samples yielded 20 to 25-fold more depth than single-cell TCR sequencing.

This CDR3 comprises 14 residues. The V gene's germline CDR1 is SGHRS and CDR2 YFSETQ. Deletions cut 4 bases from V and 0 bases from J, with 11 bases between. Repertoires were generated with immunoSEQ multiplex PCR, while TCRdb's copy carries only in-frame clones and drops some. The table has 5,000 or so clones, 60% to 75% seen once; the top ten hold 31%. To note about this clone: Its target is unknown.

Study-wide findings and caveats: About 45% of tumor TCR clonotypes were also found in blood.

The material sequenced was tumor tissue, taken before anti-PD-1 treatment. This clonotype was obtained from a human donor with cutaneous squamous cell carcinoma. This chain connects TRBV5-1 to TRBJ2-7; TRBD1 or TRBD2 may be the D gene (5 bases each). CDR3 in DNA: TGCGCCAGCAGCCCGGGGCAGGACTCCTACGAGCAGTACTTC. Translating gives CASSPGQDSYEQYF.